This T cell receptor beta chain comes out of a study of vaccination and CD4 T cells after COVID-19. The Oncomine TCR Beta short-read assay sequenced DNA from cultured CD4+ T cells. TCRdb reanalysed the PCR reads using MiXCR and keeps one entry per CDR3 protein. The sample includes 4,000 to 4,500 distinct CDR3 sequences, roughly a fifth of them seen just once. Study-wide findings and caveats: When vaccine-specific clones from convalescent patients were examined, 304 of 307 were spike mono-reactive.

The sample's treatment: roughly 11-day PBMC culture with coronavirus spike peptide pools or control peptides (ViraFEST assay). Researchers reported culturing about 2.1 million PBMCs per well with 8.5 to 10 IU/ml IL-2 and 8 to 10 ug/ml peptide pools. This CDR3 has 15 residues. Germline CDR1 reads SGHAT; CDR2 reads FQNNGV. V shed 5 bases, J shed 6 bases, and the junction held 7 bases outside the gene matches. This clonotype counts as medium-sized. As yet, its antigen is unknown. The sequencing sample was made of CD4+ T cells from blood, cultured in vitro. This clonotype originated in a human donor who had recovered from COVID-19. The rearrangement uses TRBV11-2 and TRBJ2-3, with 11 positions matching TRBD2. In nucleotides, the CDR3 is TGTGCCAGCAGCGCTCTAGCGGGGGGAAGGGATACGCAGTATTTT. It yields the protein CASSALAGGRDTQYF.